The source of this T cell receptor (beta chain) is a study of blood T cell repertoires in COVID-19. About the research overall: T cells, B-cell-depleted T cells, or PBMCs supplied cDNA or gDNA.

The V and J ends lost 0 bases and 10 bases, in that order; junction bases with no gene match: 7. This CDR3 has 16 residues. CDR1 and CDR2 (germline): MNHEY, SVGAGI. The repertoire was sequenced with immunoSEQ multiplex PCR; TCRdb's copy has only in-frame clones and lacks some. Seen here are 200,000 or so clones, roughly 90% observed once, and the top ten hold over 0.75%. The TCR sequence derives from a man aged 60-69 years with COVID-19, enrolled during active disease. The source material was peripheral blood. The V and J genes are TRBV6-5 and TRBJ1-6; 9 positions match TRBD1. The CDR3 loop reads CASSYSLQGAGSPLHF. The CDR3 DNA sequence: TGTGCCAGCAGTTACTCGCTACAGGGGGCAGGATCACCCCTCCACTTT.